The 32 T cell receptor beta chains below come from one sample, sequenced in a study of a mutant IDH1 vaccine in newly diagnosed glioma. The time point: week 47, end of study. Vaccination used 300 ug of mutant IDH1 20-mer peptide per dose, with topical imiquimod. Data came from immunoSEQ multiplex PCR; TCRdb stores just in-frame clones and leaves some out. The profile shows around 61,000 clones, around 75% of them singletons. What these receptors recognize is not known. The input for sequencing was PBMCs, taken from a glioma patient whose treatment included an IDH1 peptide vaccine. Source of these receptors: a man aged 50-60 years with glioma.

The rearrangement links TRBV2 to TRBJ1-2; perhaps TRBD1 as D (5 bases). V dropped 4 bases and J dropped 2 bases, with 8 bases sitting between them. The V gene's germline CDR1 is SNHLY and CDR2 FYNNEI. The CDR3 totals 13 residues. The CDR3 spells CASSVDRNYGYTF. DNA for the CDR3: TGTGCCAGCAGTGTCGACAGAAACTATGGCTACACCTTC.

CDR3 amino acids: CASSPQYQGSNQPQHF. The CDR3, as DNA: TGTGCCAGCTCACCACAGTATCAGGGGTCCAATCAGCCCCAGCATTTT. This sequence joins TRBV18 and TRBJ1-5, with D possibly TRBD1 on 6 matching bases. Trimming pared 1 base from V and 3 bases from J, leaving 13 bases between. CDR1 is KGHSH, CDR2 LQKENI, per germline. The CDR3 is 16 amino acids. The full variable domain, completed using reference TRBV18 and TRBJ1-5, is NAGVMQNPRHLVRRRGQEARLRCSPMKGHSHVYWYRQLPEEGLKFMVYLQKENIIDESGMPKERFSAEFPKEGPSILRIQQVVRGDSAAYFCASSPQYQGSNQPQHFGDGTRLSIL.

This clone was detected once. The chain is built from TRBV9 and TRBJ1-5; D is perhaps TRBD1 (5 bases). The germline V gene has CDR1 SGDLS and CDR2 YYNGEE. The ends were cut back, 2 bases at V and 9 bases at J, with 15 bases in the middle. This CDR3 spans 14 amino acids. The CDR3 loop is CASSVGDSDWPQHF. In DNA, the CDR3 is TGTGCCAGCAGCGTGGGAGACAGCGATTGGCCCCAGCATTTT. Full variable domain (rest looked up from reference TRBV9 and TRBJ1-5): DSGVTQTPKHLITATGQRVTLRCSPRSGDLSVYWYQQSLDQGLQFLIQYYNGEERAKGNILERFSAQQFPDLHSELNLSSLELGDSALYFCASSVGDSDWPQHFGDGTRLSIL.

As DNA, the CDR3 is TGTGCCAGAAGCTCACAACCGGGGGTATGCACTGAAGCTTTCTTT. It encodes CARSSQPGVCTEAFF. This chain connects TRBV5-3 to TRBJ1-1; D may be TRBD1 (5 bases). TRBV5-3 belongs to the ORF category, with a function that is uncertain. The ends were cut back, 3 bases at V and 4 bases at J, with 16 bases in the middle. This CDR3 is built from 15 residues.

This rearrangement joins TRBV5-4 to TRBJ1-4; 8 bases map to TRBD1. The CDR3 runs to 15 residues. The V gene end was trimmed by 3 bases and the J gene end by 5 bases; junction bases not matched to a gene: 6. Per germline, CDR1 SGHNT and CDR2 YYREEE (reference sequence). CDR3 sequence (DNA): TGTGCCAGCAGCTCAGGGGGCGAAATCAATGAAAAACTGTTTTTT. Protein product: CASSSGGEINEKLFF. Full variable domain (rest looked up from reference TRBV5-4 and TRBJ1-4): ETGVTQSPTHLIKTRGQQVTLRCSSQSGHNTVSWYQQALGQGPQFIFQYYREEENGRGNFPPRFSGLQFPNYSSELNVNALELDDSALYLCASSSGGEINEKLFFGSGTQLSVL.

The CDR3 spells CASSQERGGSYEQYF. CDR3 DNA sequence: TGTGCCAGCAGCCAAGAGCGGGGGGGCTCCTACGAGCAGTACTTC. The chain has TRBV5-4 and TRBJ2-7; 10 bases map to TRBD2. This CDR3 spans 15 amino acids. V lost 4 bases to trimming and J lost 0 bases; unmatched junction nucleotides: 4. Germline V lookup: CDR1 SGHNT, CDR2 YYREEE (reference sequence).

The chain is built from TRBV5-6 and TRBJ1-5; D ambiguous. Germline V gives CDR1 SGHDT, CDR2 YYEEEE. CDR3 length: 12 amino acids. V was trimmed by 4 bases and J by 4 bases, leaving 6 bases between them. CDR3 nucleotide sequence: TGTGCCAGCAGCCGAGGGAATCAGCCCCAGCATTTT. It translates to CASSRGNQPQHF.

This chain uses TRBV2 with TRBJ2-1; D is uncertain. CDR1 and CDR2 from the germline V gene are SNHLY and FYNNEI. This CDR3 comprises 14 residues. Deletions cut 6 bases from V and 0 bases from J, with 9 bases between. CDR3 nucleotides: TGTGCCAGCAGCGAGCTTAGCTCCTACAATGAGCAGTTCTTC. Translation: CASSELSSYNEQFF.

This sequence joins TRBV27 and TRBJ1-1; D unclear. The ends were cut back, 5 bases at V and 0 bases at J, with 13 bases in the middle. The germline CDR1 and CDR2 sequences are MNHEY and SMNVEV (reference sequence). CDR3 length: 15 residues. The CDR3 spells CASSRASRMNTEAFF. The CDR3 bases are TGTGCCAGCAGTAGAGCATCGAGGATGAACACTGAAGCTTTCTTT.

This clone was counted between two and nine times. V and J are TRBV9 and TRBJ2-2, with 8 positions matching TRBD2. The germline V gene encodes CDR1 SGDLS and CDR2 YYNGEE. Trimming at V came to 4 bases and at J to 1 base, leaving 3 bases not matched to a gene. The CDR3 loop spans 15 amino acids. CDR3 amino acids: CASSLGGENTGELFF. For the CDR3, the DNA is TGTGCCAGCAGCCTCGGGGGGGAGAACACCGGGGAGCTGTTTTTT.

The chain carries TRBV2 and TRBJ2-1, with a tentative D call TRBD1 (6 bases). V dropped 6 bases and J dropped 0 bases, with 15 bases sitting between them. Germline V gene data show CDR1 as SNHLY and CDR2 as FYNNEI. The CDR3 loop spans 16 amino acids. The CDR3 nucleotides read TGTGCCAGCAGCCTGAACAGGGCTACCTCCTACAATGAGCAGTTCTTC. It codes for CASSLNRATSYNEQFF. Together with reference TRBV2 and TRBJ2-1, the CDR3 gives the full variable domain: EPEVTQTPSHQVTQMGQEVILRCVPISNHLYFYWYRQILGQKVEFLVSFYNNEISEKSEIFDDQFSVERPDGSNFTLKIRSTKLEDSAMYFCASSLNRATSYNEQFFGPGTRLTVL.

The chain joins TRBV7-9 to TRBJ1-1; D is uncertain. Trimming cost V 4 bases and J 11 bases, with 20 bases left between them. CDR1 SEHNR and CDR2 FQNEAQ come from the germline V gene (reference sequence). The CDR3 has 14 residues. The CDR3 region has the DNA TGTGCCAGCAGCTCCACAACCCGGCCGGATGGGGCTTTCTTT. Amino acid sequence: CASSSTTRPDGAFF.

This rearrangement joins TRBV29-1 to TRBJ1-2, with D hard to call. CDR3 length equals 13 residues. The ends were cut back, 4 bases at V and 0 bases at J, with 9 bases in the middle. Germline loops: CDR1 SQVTM, CDR2 ANQGSEA. For the CDR3, the DNA is TGCAGCGTTGTAGGCAGCACTAACTATGGCTACACCTTC. It specifies CSVVGSTNYGYTF.

This rearrangement joins TRBV27 to TRBJ1-5, with TRBD1 identical over 7 bases. The CDR3 contains 15 residues. Germline CDR1 and CDR2: MNHEY and SMNVEV (reference sequence). J was trimmed by 3 bases and V by 0 bases; bases with no gene match: 2. The CDR3 sequence is CASSLSTGTNQPQHF. The CDR3 DNA is TGTGCCAGCAGTTTATCGACAGGGACCAATCAGCCCCAGCATTTT.

This clone has a single count. The V gene is TRBV19, the J gene TRBJ2-2; 9 bases fit TRBD2. V shed 5 bases, J shed 4 bases, and the junction held 5 bases outside the gene matches. This CDR3 has 15 residues. Germline values: CDR1 LNHDA, CDR2 SQIVND (reference sequence). This CDR3 is CASSPLTSGTGELFF. The CDR3 DNA sequence: TGTGCCAGTAGTCCTTTGACTAGCGGCACCGGGGAGCTGTTTTTT.

The chain employs TRBV5-4 and TRBJ1-4, with D possibly being TRBD1 (5 bases). The CDR3 extends over 17 amino acids. The V and J ends lost 3 bases and 10 bases respectively, with 25 bases between them. CDR1 and CDR2 from the germline V gene are SGHNT and YYREEE (reference sequence). As DNA, the CDR3 is TGTGCCAGCAGCTCCTCCGGGACGGTGGCGGAAGAAGGAAAACTGTTTTTT. This translates into CASSSSGTVAEEGKLFF.

The chain carries TRBV18 and TRBJ2-6; D ambiguous. The CDR3 is 16 amino acids. Germline CDR1 KGHSH, CDR2 LQKENI. V gave up 3 bases and J gave up 3 bases, with 12 bases separating them. CDR3 residues: CASSPESLGGANVLTF. As DNA, the CDR3 is TGTGCCAGCTCACCCGAATCCCTGGGTGGGGCCAACGTCCTGACTTTC.

This clone was detected once. The chain is built from TRBV30 and TRBJ2-5; D is uncertain. CDR1 GTSNPN and CDR2 SVGIG come from the germline V gene (reference sequence). Trimming cost V 0 bases and J 7 bases, with 12 bases left between them. The length of the CDR3 is 13 residues. CDR3 in amino acids: CAWSVLTARTQYF. Here the CDR3 DNA reads TGTGCCTGGAGTGTACTGACTGCCCGGACCCAGTACTTC.

The chain recombines TRBV2 with TRBJ1-5, with 8 nucleotides matching TRBD1. This CDR3 comprises 15 residues. V gave up 5 bases and J gave up 6 bases; unmatched junction bases: 9. CDR1 and CDR2 (germline): SNHLY, FYNNEI. The CDR3 nucleotides are TGTGCCAGCAGTATAACACAGGGGGGCACTCAGCCCCAGCATTTT. Translation: CASSITQGGTQPQHF.

This clone appeared a few times. The rearrangement joins TRBV11-2 to TRBJ1-2; D is undetermined. CDR1 SGHAT and CDR2 FQNNGV come from the germline V gene. CDR3 length equals 13 residues. The V and J ends lost 2 bases and 8 bases respectively, with 12 bases between them. The CDR3 DNA is TGTGCCAGCAGCTTACTGGGGAATCAGGGCTACACCTTC. This translates into CASSLLGNQGYTF.

The rearrangement joins TRBV18 to TRBJ2-2; D not certain. Trimming took off 1 base at V and 0 bases at J, with 3 bases between the two ends. Germline lookup yields CDR1 KGHSH and CDR2 LQKENI. This CDR3 has 14 residues. DNA of the CDR3: TGTGCCAGCTCACCACTGGCGAACACCGGGGAGCTGTTTTTT. Its translation: CASSPLANTGELFF.

This chain links TRBV5-1 with TRBJ2-5; D remains unclear. This CDR3 comprises 13 residues. Per germline, CDR1 SGHRS and CDR2 YFSETQ. Trimming took 0 bases from V and 7 from J, leaving 10 bases between them. The CDR3 DNA reads as TGCGCCAGCAGCTTGGATTGGAGAGGGACCCAGTACTTC. Its translation is CASSLDWRGTQYF.

The genes are TRBV18 and TRBJ1-2, with D perhaps matching TRBD1 (6 bases). Trimming left V 0 bases short and J 8 bases short, with 16 bases between. Germline V gene lookup returns CDR1 KGHSH and CDR2 LQKENI. The CDR3 has 15 residues. This CDR3 is CASSPPTARGDGYTF. The CDR3, as DNA: TGTGCCAGCTCACCACCTACGGCCAGGGGCGACGGCTACACCTTC.

A few counts support this clone. The chain recombines TRBV10-3 with TRBJ1-1; D remains ambiguous. Germline CDR1 and CDR2: ENHRY and SYGVKD. The V end lost 0 bases, the J end lost 0 bases, and 5 bases lay between the germline ends. The CDR3 consists of 14 residues. CDR3 in DNA: TGTGCCATCAGTGAGTCCAGAATGAACACTGAAGCTTTCTTT. It is translated as CAISESRMNTEAFF.

The V call is TRBV7-8, the J call TRBJ1-5; 9 positions agree with TRBD1. The trim removed 5 bases at V and 1 base at J, leaving 3 bases unmatched. The CDR3 has 15 amino acids. CDR1 is SGHVS, CDR2 FQNEAQ, per germline. CDR3 residues: CASSEGQGSNQPQHF. The DNA for the CDR3 is TGTGCCAGCAGCGAGGGACAGGGAAGCAATCAGCCCCAGCATTTT.

This clone appeared once. The genes are TRBV7-2 and TRBJ2-5, with TRBD1 matching 9 bases. V was clipped by 5 bases and J by 5 bases; unmatched bases: 9. This CDR3 has 15 amino acids. The germline CDR1 and CDR2 sequences are SGHTA and FQGNSA. For the CDR3, the DNA is TGTGCCAGCAGCACCCTACAGGGGGCGCGCGAGACCCAGTACTTC. As protein: CASSTLQGARETQYF. The full variable domain, in which reference TRBV7-2 and TRBJ2-5 provide the parts outside the CDR3, is GAGVSQSPSNKVTEKGKDVELRCDPISGHTALYWYRQSLGQGLEFLIYFQGNSAPDKSGLPSDRFSAERTGGSVSTLTIQRTQQEDSAVYLCASSTLQGARETQYFGPGTRLLVL.

The genes are TRBV6-5 and TRBJ2-7; D may be TRBD1 or TRBD2 (5 bases each). Germline loops: CDR1 MNHEY, CDR2 SVGAGI. This CDR3 has 12 amino acids. Trimming removed 6 bases at V and 2 bases at J, with 8 bases between. CDR3 sequence: CASSGAAYEQYF. The CDR3 coding sequence is TGTGCCAGCAGCGGGGCAGCCTACGAGCAGTACTTC.

The chain has TRBV5-4 and TRBJ1-4, with 7 bases matching TRBD1. Germline V gene sequence: CDR1 SGHNT, CDR2 YYREEE (reference sequence). The CDR3 has 14 residues. V lost 2 bases and J lost 8; bases outside the gene matches: 6. In nucleotides, the CDR3 is TGTGCCAGCAGCTTTGGGGGACAGCCCGAAAAACTGTTTTTT. Residues: CASSFGGQPEKLFF.

The chain couples TRBV28 to TRBJ2-7; no reliable D call. This CDR3 is built from 14 residues. V gave up 5 bases and J gave up 2 bases, with 13 bases separating them. The V gene's germline CDR1 is MDHEN and CDR2 SYDVKM. CDR3 in DNA: TGTGCCAGCAGTACCGTATCAGAAACCTACGAGCAGTACTTC. Its protein is CASSTVSETYEQYF.

This chain joins TRBV7-3 and TRBJ2-7; the match to TRBD1 covers 7 bases. Germline lookup yields CDR1 SGHTA and CDR2 FQGTGA. The V gene end was trimmed by 2 bases and the J gene end by 4 bases; junction bases not matched to a gene: 2. The CDR3 length is 13 residues. Here the CDR3 DNA reads TGTGCCAGCAGCTTAGGGACAGAGTACGAGCAGTACTTC. Its translation: CASSLGTEYEQYF. The entire variable domain, with the rest obtained from reference TRBV7-3 and TRBJ2-7, is as follows: GAGVSQTPSNKVTEKGKYVELRCDPISGHTALYWYRQSLGQGPEFLIYFQGTGAADDSGLPNDRFFAVRPEGSVSTLKIQRTERGDSAVYLCASSLGTEYEQYFGPGTRLTVT.

This clone showed up just once. The chain recombines TRBV9 with TRBJ1-4; 7 nucleotides line up with TRBD1. The CDR3 covers 15 residues. Germline CDR1 and CDR2: SGDLS and YYNGEE. The V gene end was trimmed by 0 bases and the J gene end by 8 bases; junction bases not matched to a gene: 7. The CDR3 DNA is TGTGCCAGCAGCGTAGCTACAGGGGTGGGGGAAAAACTGTTTTTT. As protein: CASSVATGVGEKLFF.

The rearrangement links TRBV4-2 to TRBJ1-3; TRBD1 agrees at 7 bases. The CDR3 sequence is 15 residues long. Trimming removed 8 bases from V and 3 bases from J; junction bases left unmatched: 10. CDR1 and CDR2 (germline): LGHNA, YNFKEQ. The CDR3 region has the DNA TGTGCCAGCCATCCGGGGCAGGGGGGTGGAAACACCATATATTTT. Translation: CASHPGQGGGNTIYF.